Presented here are 15 T cell receptor beta chains from one specimen sequenced in a study of cytomegalovirus exposure and HLA in healthy donors. TCRdb keeps only in-frame clones here, not all; method: immunoSEQ multiplex PCR. The table has approximately 270,000 clones, approximately 84% seen once. Sample: PBMCs. Receptors originate from a man aged 18 to 35 in good health and CMV-seropositive.

The chain recombines TRBV29-1 with TRBJ2-7, with TRBD2 identical over 9 bases. Trimming took 7 bases from V and 0 from J; bases not matched to a gene: 7. Germline CDR1 is SQVTM and CDR2 is ANQGSEA. This CDR3 region has 14 residues. This chain's CDR3 is CSGASTSGSYEQYF. CDR3 in DNA: TGCAGCGGCGCATCGACTAGCGGCTCCTACGAGCAGTACTTC.

This sequence joins TRBV27 and TRBJ2-3; D ambiguous. V was pared by 4 bases and J by 2 bases, with 19 bases between. The CDR3 length is 17 residues. Germline V gives CDR1 MNHEY, CDR2 SMNVEV (reference sequence). The CDR3 sequence is CASSSAGGSPPTDTQYF. DNA of the CDR3: TGTGCCAGCAGTTCCGCCGGCGGATCCCCCCCCACAGATACGCAGTATTTT.

The gene calls are TRBV27 and TRBJ2-5, with 8 nucleotides matching TRBD2. The length of the CDR3 is 15 residues. The V segment lost 0 bases and the J segment 5 bases; nucleotides outside the gene matches: 5. Germline CDR1 and CDR2: MNHEY and SMNVEV (reference sequence). The CDR3 bases are TGTGCCAGCAGTTTATCTTACCTAGCGGGCGAGACCCAGTACTTC. Translated, it gives CASSLSYLAGETQYF.

This chain uses TRBV5-1 with TRBJ2-2; the D gene could be TRBD1 or TRBD2 (5 bases each). CDR3 size: 15 residues. CDR1 is SGHRS, CDR2 YFSETQ, per germline. V dropped 4 bases and J dropped 4 bases, with 14 bases sitting between them. For the CDR3, the DNA is TGCGCCAGCAGCGTGTCGTCAGGGAGCACCGGGGAGCTGTTTTTT. This encodes CASSVSSGSTGELFF.

Worth noting for this clone: Other DNA variants within this sample encode the same CDR3. This chain links TRBV5-1 with TRBJ2-7; 7 positions agree with TRBD2. This CDR3 is built from 13 residues. V shed 4 bases, J shed 6 bases, and the junction held 7 bases outside the gene matches. Germline CDR1 SGHRS, CDR2 YFSETQ. The CDR3 nucleotides are TGCGCCAGCAGCCCCGGGGGAGGGCTCGAGCAGTACTTC. Its protein product is CASSPGGGLEQYF.

The chain is built from TRBV6-5 and TRBJ2-7; a possible D gene is TRBD2 (5 bases). This CDR3 contains 13 residues. From germline, CDR1 is MNHEY and CDR2 SVGAGI. V was pared by 6 bases and J by 3 bases, with 12 bases between. DNA for the CDR3: TGTGCCAGCAGCTATAGCGCTAACTACGAGCAGTACTTC. Translated, it gives CASSYSANYEQYF.

V and J are TRBV10-3 and TRBJ1-5; TRBD1 matches at 10 bases. Germline trimming cut 5 bases from V and 7 bases from J; bases unmatched to any gene: 5. The CDR3 is 14 amino acids. Germline CDR1 and CDR2: ENHRY and SYGVKD. Here the CDR3 reads CAISPGDRGQPQHF. In nucleotides, the CDR3 is TGTGCCATCAGTCCCGGGGACAGGGGACAGCCCCAGCATTTT.

This clone was recorded a few times. The chain recombines TRBV5-6 with TRBJ2-2; perhaps TRBD2 as D (6 bases). Germline V CDR1 and CDR2: SGHDT, YYEEEE. The CDR3 is 15 residues long. The V end lost 2 bases, the J end lost 0 bases, and 8 bases lay between the germline ends. CDR3 DNA: TGTGCCAGCAGCTTAGGAGGGACGAACACCGGGGAGCTGTTTTTT. This gives the protein CASSLGGTNTGELFF.

The chain couples TRBV2 to TRBJ2-3; D might be TRBD1 (6 bases). The CDR3 sequence is 14 residues long. Germline V gene lookup returns CDR1 SNHLY and CDR2 FYNNEI. The V gene lost 7 bases and the J gene lost 8 bases, with 19 bases spanning the gap. The CDR3 protein is CASTVGTKYGTQYF. CDR3 coding DNA: TGTGCCAGCACCGTGGGGACAAAATACGGTACGCAGTATTTT.

The rearrangement links TRBV11-2 to TRBJ1-1; TRBD1 is a possible D gene (6 bases). This CDR3 comprises 14 residues. The germline gives CDR1 SGHAT, CDR2 FQNNGV. The V end was cut by 5 bases, the J end by 3 bases, with 13 bases between. The chain's CDR3 is CASSLTGRDTEAFF. The CDR3 nucleotides are TGTGCCAGCAGCCTAACAGGGAGAGACACTGAAGCTTTCTTT. The variable domain in full, with the rest retrieved from reference TRBV11-2 and TRBJ1-1, is EAGVAQSPRYKIIEKRQSVAFWCNPISGHATLYWYQQILGQGPKLLIQFQNNGVVDDSQLPKDRFSAERLKGVDSTLKIQPAKLEDSAVYLCASSLTGRDTEAFFGQGTRLTVV.

The genes are TRBV6-5 and TRBJ1-2; 9 positions match TRBD1. The germline CDR1 and CDR2 sequences are MNHEY and SVGAGI. The J segment lost 8 bases and the V segment lost 2 bases, leaving 6 bases of the junction unmatched. The length of the CDR3 is 14 residues. Here the CDR3 reads CASSYATGGVGYTF. CDR3 sequence (DNA): TGTGCCAGCAGTTACGCTACAGGGGGCGTAGGCTACACCTTC.

The chain has TRBV29-1 and TRBJ1-1; tentative D call: TRBD1 (5 bases). Trimming cost V 7 bases and J 2 bases, with 17 bases left between them. Germline V gene sequence: CDR1 SQVTM, CDR2 ANQGSEA. The CDR3 consists of 14 residues. CDR3 DNA sequence: TGCAGCGCCGAATCTCCGGGACGTAACACTGAAGCTTTCTTT. This translates into CSAESPGRNTEAFF.

The J gene is TRBJ2-5, the V gene TRBV30; D not resolved. CDR3 size: 13 residues. The germline V gene encodes CDR1 GTSNPN and CDR2 SVGIG (reference sequence). The germline V and J ends were trimmed by 0 bases and 0 bases, with 5 bases remaining between them. The CDR3 spells CAWSVGYQETQYF. The CDR3 DNA is TGTGCCTGGAGTGTAGGGTACCAAGAGACCCAGTACTTC.

The V call is TRBV6-5, the J call TRBJ1-1; 9 bases map to TRBD1. The CDR3 has 14 residues. V lost 5 bases to trimming and J lost 1 base; unmatched junction nucleotides: 2. In germline, CDR1 is MNHEY, CDR2 SVGAGI. The CDR3 region is CASSVGQGNTEAFF. In DNA form, the CDR3 reads TGTGCCAGCAGTGTGGGACAGGGGAACACTGAAGCTTTCTTT.

This chain joins TRBV28 and TRBJ2-5; TRBD2 is a possible D gene (5 bases). Trimming took 5 bases from V and 4 from J, leaving 17 bases between them. In germline, CDR1 is MDHEN, CDR2 SYDVKM. The length of the CDR3 is 15 residues. The CDR3 coding sequence is TGTGCCAGCAGTCGTTCGGAGGCGGGTTTAGAGACCCAGTACTTC. This sequence encodes CASSRSEAGLETQYF.